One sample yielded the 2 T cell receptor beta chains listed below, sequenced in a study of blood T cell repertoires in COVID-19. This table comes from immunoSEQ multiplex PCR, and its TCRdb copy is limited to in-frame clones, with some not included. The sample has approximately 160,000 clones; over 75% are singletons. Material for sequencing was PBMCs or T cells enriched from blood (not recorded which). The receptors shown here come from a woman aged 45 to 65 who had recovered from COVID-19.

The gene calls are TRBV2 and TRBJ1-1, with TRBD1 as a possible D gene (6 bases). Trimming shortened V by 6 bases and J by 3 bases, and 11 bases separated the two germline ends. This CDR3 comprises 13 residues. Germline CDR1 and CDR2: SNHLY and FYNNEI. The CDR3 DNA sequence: TGTGCCAGCAGAAACAGGGTTTACACTGAAGCTTTCTTT. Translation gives CASRNRVYTEAFF.

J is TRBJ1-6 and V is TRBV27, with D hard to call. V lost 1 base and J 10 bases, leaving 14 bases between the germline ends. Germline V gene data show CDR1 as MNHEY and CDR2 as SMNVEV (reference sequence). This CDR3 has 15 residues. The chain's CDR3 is CASSLLAPQQSPLHF. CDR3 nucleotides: TGTGCCAGCAGTTTATTAGCACCTCAGCAATCACCCCTCCACTTT.